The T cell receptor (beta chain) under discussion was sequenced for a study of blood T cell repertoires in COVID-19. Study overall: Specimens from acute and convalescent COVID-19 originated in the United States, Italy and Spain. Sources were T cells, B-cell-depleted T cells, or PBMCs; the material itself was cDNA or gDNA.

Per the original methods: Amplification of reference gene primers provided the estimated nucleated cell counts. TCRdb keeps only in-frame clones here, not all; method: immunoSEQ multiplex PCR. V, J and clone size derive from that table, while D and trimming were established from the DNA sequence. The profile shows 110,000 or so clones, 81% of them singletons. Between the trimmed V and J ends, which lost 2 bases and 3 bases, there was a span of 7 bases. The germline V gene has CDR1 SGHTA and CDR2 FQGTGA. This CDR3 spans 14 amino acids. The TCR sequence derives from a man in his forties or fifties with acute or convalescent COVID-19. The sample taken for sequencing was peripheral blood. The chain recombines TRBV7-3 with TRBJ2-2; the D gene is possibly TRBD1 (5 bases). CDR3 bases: TGTGCCAGCAGCTTACAGGGTCACACCGGGGAGCTGTTTTTT. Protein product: CASSLQGHTGELFF.